The 7 T cell receptor beta chains below all came from one sample that was sequenced in a study of cytomegalovirus exposure and HLA in healthy donors. With 60 Vbeta and 13 Jbeta primers, the PCR was carried out. Assay: immunoSEQ multiplex PCR; the TCRdb copy retains only in-frame clones and omits some. The table includes about 140,000 clones, about 75% detected once. Sequences were obtained from PBMCs. The receptors were sampled from a woman in her thirties or forties in good health and CMV-seronegative.

The chain combines TRBV5-1 with TRBJ1-3; TRBD1 might be the D (6 bases). The germline V gene has CDR1 SGHRS and CDR2 YFSETQ. This CDR3 contains 15 residues. Trimming pared 1 base from V and 4 bases from J, leaving 12 bases between. The CDR3 DNA reads as TGCGCCAGCAGCTTGACCAGGGGTGTCGGAAACACCATATATTTT. Its protein product is CASSLTRGVGNTIYF.

V and J are TRBV19 and TRBJ1-3; possible D gene TRBD1, 6 bases. Trimming removed 4 bases at V and 2 bases at J, with 12 bases between. This CDR3 is 15 amino acids long. CDR1 is LNHDA, CDR2 SQIVND, per germline (reference sequence). The chain's CDR3 is CASSRPQGTGNTIYF. As DNA, the CDR3 is TGTGCCAGTAGTAGACCACAGGGTACTGGAAACACCATATATTTT. Variable domain in full (rest from reference TRBV19 and TRBJ1-3): DGGITQSPKYLFRKEGQNVTLSCEQNLNHDAMYWYRQDPGQGLRLIYYSQIVNDFQKGDIAEGYSVSREKKESFPLTVTSAQKNPTAFYLCASSRPQGTGNTIYFGEGSWLTVV.

In this sample, this clone turned up a few times. The V gene is TRBV7-3, the J gene TRBJ2-5; 8 bases map to TRBD1. The CDR3 length is 15 residues. Trimming at V came to 4 bases and at J to 5 bases, leaving 9 bases not matched to a gene. Germline CDR1 and CDR2: SGHTA and FQGTGA. In DNA, the CDR3 is TGTGCCAGCAGCTCCGGTGCAGGGGGCTTGGAGACCCAGTACTTC. This sequence encodes CASSSGAGGLETQYF.

V usage is TRBV25-1 and J usage is TRBJ2-5; TRBD2 is a possible D gene (5 bases). Deletions cut 4 bases from V and 0 bases from J, with 12 bases between. CDR1 and CDR2 (germline): MGHDK, SYGVNS. The CDR3 is 15 residues long. DNA of the CDR3: TGTGCCAGCAGTGGAGGGCGGATGGACCAAGAGACCCAGTACTTC. It yields the protein CASSGGRMDQETQYF.

As regards this clone: Since the CDR3 does not end with the conserved phenylalanine or tryptophan, this likely comes from a read error. It is unclear where the CDR3 begins or ends on the DNA, so no DNA is shown, and the CDR3 is as TCRdb lists it. The chain carries TRBV6-6 and TRBJ2-3; the table's D gene call, TRBD2, was not cross checked with the DNA. Per the germline V gene, CDR1 is MNHNY and CDR2 is SVGAGI (reference sequence). The CDR3 is 13 amino acids in total, end residues counted. The CDR3 is CASRPTGTSGGEY.

This sequence joins TRBV7-6 and TRBJ1-5, with 8 bases that match TRBD1. The V segment lost 1 base and the J segment 0 bases; nucleotides outside the gene matches: 14. In germline, CDR1 is SGHVS, CDR2 FNYEAQ. The CDR3 loop spans 20 amino acids. The CDR3 sequence is CASSLEVSGQGHNSNQPQHF. CDR3 nucleotides: TGTGCCAGCAGCTTAGAGGTTAGCGGACAGGGCCATAATAGCAATCAGCCCCAGCATTTT.

V usage is TRBV28 and J usage is TRBJ2-3; possible D gene TRBD2, 6 bases. V dropped 7 bases and J dropped 4 bases, with 18 bases sitting between them. CDR3 length equals 15 residues. Looked up from germline, CDR1 is MDHEN and CDR2 is SYDVKM. The chain's CDR3 is CASTTGAWRADTQYF. DNA of the CDR3: TGTGCCAGCACCACCGGCGCTTGGAGGGCAGATACGCAGTATTTT.